The rows below give T cell receptor beta chains drawn from one sample of a study of blood T cells in healthy people across ages. TCRdb independently ran MiXCR on the 5' RACE reads; one entry per CDR3 protein. Of around 800,000 distinct CDR3 sequences listed, 20% to 30% were seen once; the top ten hold 3%. The same specimen was also included in a second study, on T cells of mothers and their children.

Material: blood. The origin of the receptors is a boy aged 5-17 years in good health. The CDR3 runs from the conserved cysteine through the conserved F or W. The order of the fields is V gene, D gene, clone size, J gene, CDR3 protein, CDR3 DNA. The D gene is left open where the match is weak. The size entry is marked missing in some rows and otherwise reads once, few, many or a size class.

TRBV6-5	NA	NA	TRBJ2-5	CASSYSRGWETQYF	TGTGCCAGCAGTTACTCGAGGGGATGGGAGACCCAGTACTTC
TRBV7-2	TRBD1	NA	TRBJ2-7	CASSLAATGGTAYYEQYF	TGTGCCAGCAGCTTAGCCGCGACAGGGGGAACCGCCTACTACGAGCAGTACTTC
TRBV28	TRBD2	NA	TRBJ2-5	CASSFSGGIGETRYF	TGTGCCAGCAGTTTTAGCGGGGGGATTGGGGAGACCCGGTACTTC
TRBV2	NA	NA	TRBJ2-2	CASSRLRGGELFF	TGTGCCAGCAGCCGCTTAAGGGGCGGGGAGCTGTTTTTT
TRBV7-2	NA	NA	TRBJ2-3	CASSLRFKGTDTQYF	TGTGCCAGCAGCCTCCGATTCAAAGGGACAGATACGCAGTATTTT
TRBV12-3/TRBV12-4	NA	few	TRBJ2-2	CATKIQGTGELFF	TGTGCCACCAAAATCCAGGGCACCGGGGAGCTGTTTTTT
TRBV29-1	NA	NA	TRBJ2-5	CSVSLGGEETQYF	TGCAGCGTTTCCCTAGGGGGGGAAGAGACCCAGTACTTC
TRBV5-1	NA	NA	TRBJ1-4	CASSSGASATLFF	TGCGCCAGCAGCTCCGGGGCATCGGCTACACTGTTTTTT
TRBV5-1	TRBD2	few	TRBJ2-5	CASSSGLAEPSQETQYF	TGCGCCAGCAGCTCTGGACTAGCGGAGCCCTCTCAAGAGACCCAGTACTTC
TRBV6-5	TRBD1	NA	TRBJ2-1	CASSPDRDYNEQFF	TGTGCCAGCAGCCCGGACAGGGACTACAATGAGCAGTTCTTC
TRBV7-6	NA	few	TRBJ2-1	CASSPGIGNSYNEQFF	TGTGCCAGCAGCCCAGGGATCGGGAACTCCTACAATGAGCAGTTCTTC
TRBV9	TRBD1	few	TRBJ1-2	CASSVAGGGYTF	TGTGCCAGCAGCGTAGCAGGGGGAGGCTACACCTTC
TRBV4-1	NA	NA	TRBJ1-1	CASSQDLGGLNTEAFF	TGCGCCAGCAGCCAAGATCTTGGCGGGTTGAACACTGAAGCTTTCTTT
TRBV12-3/TRBV12-4	NA	once	TRBJ2-1	CASKSGPSSYNEQFF	TGTGCCAGCAAAAGCGGACCGAGCTCCTACAATGAGCAGTTCTTC
TRBV30	NA	NA	TRBJ1-1	CAWSVRSPMNTEAFF	TGTGCCTGGAGTGTACGGAGTCCTATGAACACTGAAGCTTTCTTT
TRBV10-3	NA	NA	TRBJ2-1	CAIREGSINEQFF	TGTGCCATCAGGGAGGGGTCCATCAATGAGCAGTTCTTC
TRBV9	TRBD2	few	TRBJ2-5	CASSVGEGRPQETQYF	TGTGCCAGCAGCGTAGGGGAGGGACGGCCTCAAGAGACCCAGTACTTC
TRBV9	TRBD2	NA	TRBJ2-1	CASSLSGGARNEQFF	TGTGCCAGCAGCCTTAGCGGGGGGGCCCGCAATGAGCAGTTCTTC
TRBV3-1	TRBD2	NA	TRBJ2-7	CASSQDRASGRYEQYF	TGTGCCAGCAGCCAAGACAGGGCTAGCGGACGGTACGAGCAGTACTTC
TRBV20-1	NA	NA	TRBJ2-7	CSAGRTGYSYEQYF	TGCAGTGCTGGACGAACAGGGTACTCCTACGAGCAGTACTTC
TRBV3-1	TRBD2	few	TRBJ2-7	CASSWTSGGLGEQYF	TGTGCCAGCAGCTGGACTAGCGGGGGATTAGGAGAGCAGTACTTC
TRBV28	TRBD1	NA	TRBJ1-6	CASSSGQGRFYNSPLHF	TGTGCCAGCAGTTCCGGACAGGGACGATTCTATAATTCACCCCTCCACTTT
TRBV7-9	NA	NA	TRBJ1-1	CASSFRGRGNTEASF	TGTGCCAGCAGCTTCCGAGGACGGGGGAACACTGAAGCTTCCTTT
TRBV12-3/TRBV12-4	TRBD1	NA	TRBJ2-2	CASSLPPGQQTGELFF	TGTGCCAGCAGTTTACCTCCGGGACAGCAAACCGGGGAGCTGTTTTTT
TRBV9	NA	few	TRBJ2-5	CASTQGHSFQETQYF	TGTGCCAGCACCCAGGGACACTCTTTCCAAGAGACCCAGTACTTC
TRBV7-3	NA	few	TRBJ1-1	CASSPLNRQARNTEAFF	TGTGCCAGCAGCCCACTAAACCGACAGGCCCGGAACACTGAAGCTTTCTTT
TRBV6-6	NA	few	TRBJ2-7	CASSYTHQASYEQYF	TGTGCCAGCAGTTACACACACCAGGCATCCTACGAGCAGTACTTC
TRBV29-1	NA	few	TRBJ2-5	CSVEGDGQETQYF	TGCAGCGTTGAAGGGGACGGCCAAGAGACCCAGTACTTC
TRBV5-4	NA	NA	TRBJ2-7	CASSPEAASYEQYF	TGTGCCAGCAGCCCCGAGGCAGCATCCTACGAGCAGTACTTC
TRBV19	NA	NA	TRBJ2-1	CATHPGDPNNEQFF	TGTGCCACTCACCCCGGGGACCCAAACAATGAGCAGTTCTTC
TRBV7-9	NA	NA	TRBJ2-1	CASSFGAEQFF	TGTGCCAGCAGCTTTGGGGCCGAGCAGTTCTTC
TRBV24-1	TRBD2	NA	TRBJ2-1	CATSRAGGLNEQFF	TGTGCCACCAGTCGCGCGGGGGGGCTTAATGAGCAGTTCTTC
TRBV29-1	NA	NA	TRBJ2-5	CSALGARETQYF	TGCAGCGCCCTGGGGGCTAGAGAGACCCAGTACTTC
TRBV27	TRBD2	NA	TRBJ2-7	CASSWGGKYEQYF	TGTGCCAGCAGTTGGGGGGGTAAATACGAGCAGTACTTC
TRBV5-1	NA	NA	TRBJ2-5	CASSVVTGAQETQYF	TGCGCCAGCAGCGTGGTAACCGGGGCACAAGAGACCCAGTACTTC
TRBV7-6	TRBD1	NA	TRBJ2-2	CASSVPGQVGLFF	TGTGCCAGCAGCGTGCCGGGACAGGTTGGGCTGTTTTTT
TRBV28	NA	NA	TRBJ1-4	CASSFISEGTVEKLFF	TGTGCCAGCAGCTTCATTAGCGAAGGGACTGTAGAAAAACTGTTTTTT
TRBV9	NA	NA	TRBJ1-1	CASSVSGPAEAFF	TGTGCCAGCAGCGTGTCCGGGCCCGCTGAAGCTTTCTTT
TRBV12-3/TRBV12-4	TRBD1	few	TRBJ2-3	CASNRQGASTDTQYF	TGTGCCAGCAATCGACAGGGGGCGTCCACAGATACGCAGTATTTT
TRBV28	NA	few	TRBJ2-5	CASSHLRDQETQYF	TGTGCCAGCAGCCACTTACGGGATCAAGAGACCCAGTACTTC
TRBV3-1	NA	NA	TRBJ2-5	CASSQGGRGEETQYF	TGTGCCAGCAGCCAAGGGGGGCGAGGGGAGGAGACCCAGTACTTC
TRBV12-3/TRBV12-4	TRBD1	few	TRBJ2-5	CAGTAGTEETQYF	TGTGCCGGCACCGCAGGGACAGAAGAGACCCAGTACTTC
TRBV20-1	TRBD1	few	TRBJ1-5	CSARGQGHQPQHF	TGCAGTGCGCGGGGACAGGGGCATCAGCCCCAGCATTTT
TRBV20-1	NA	NA	TRBJ1-2	CSASTGLVGYTF	TGCAGTGCTAGCACAGGCCTCGTTGGCTACACCTTC
TRBV6-5	NA	NA	TRBJ1-2	CASSYSGGEYGYTF	TGTGCCAGTAGTTACTCGGGGGGGGAGTATGGCTACACCTTC
TRBV12-3/TRBV12-4	TRBD2	NA	TRBJ2-7	CASSSGGSFYEQYF	TGTGCCAGCAGTAGCGGGGGGTCCTTCTACGAGCAGTACTTC
TRBV25-1	NA	few	TRBJ1-4	CASSHRGGKNEKLFF	TGTGCCAGCAGTCATAGGGGAGGGAAAAATGAAAAACTGTTTTTT
TRBV20-1	NA	few	TRBJ2-5	CSASSSETQYF	TGCAGTGCCTCTAGCTCCGAGACCCAGTACTTC
TRBV29-1	NA	few	TRBJ1-2	CSVGGPNLNYGYTF	TGCAGCGTAGGAGGACCCAATCTTAACTATGGCTACACCTTC
TRBV6-6	NA	few	TRBJ2-5	CASTGRPAGETQYF	TGTGCCAGCACGGGCAGGCCAGCCGGGGAGACCCAGTACTTC
TRBV5-5	TRBD1	few	TRBJ2-2	CASSLVEGASTGELFF	TGTGCCAGTAGCTTGGTCGAGGGGGCTAGCACCGGGGAGCTGTTTTTT
TRBV3-1	NA	few	TRBJ2-5	CASGQERNRGVETQYF	TGTGCCAGCGGCCAAGAAAGGAATCGTGGGGTAGAGACCCAGTACTTC
TRBV27	TRBD1	few	TRBJ1-4	CASSGQGPNEKLFF	TGTGCCAGCAGTGGACAGGGTCCTAATGAAAAACTGTTTTTT
TRBV2	NA	few	TRBJ2-3	CASQIGADTQYF	TGTGCCAGCCAAATCGGGGCAGATACGCAGTATTTT